The 16 T cell receptor beta chains presented below share a single source sample, sequenced in a study of T cell clonotyping in hematopoietic cell transplantation (dated by TCRdb to the early 2020s). The library came from the immunoSEQ multiplex PCR assay. In TCRdb, the immuneACCESS table is reduced to in-frame sequences with V and J assigned. These tables do not hold every clone; where another copy was compared, an unresolved V gene accounts for under half, and the others remain unexplained. The sample table holds about 16,000 clones, of which roughly nine tenths were seen once. The ten largest make up approximately 2.8% of the sample. The specimen sequenced was peripheral blood mononuclear cells. The receptors were sampled from a man aged 50 to 60 in good health. Some clones in this sample may be carry-over from other donors' samples.

This chain connects TRBV10-2 to TRBJ1-6; a weak D match, TRBD1 (5 bases). Trimming shortened V by 11 bases and J by 5 bases, and 13 bases separated the two germline ends. The CDR3 spans 13 residues. Germline V lookup: CDR1 WSHSY, CDR2 SAAADI. CDR3 nucleotides: TGCGCCGTGACCAGGGAAGATAATTCACCCCTCCACTTT. This codes for CAVTREDNSPLHF.

The rearrangement uses TRBV5-1 and TRBJ1-1; possible D gene TRBD1, 5 bases. The CDR3 length is 15 residues. V lost 4 bases to trimming and J lost 4 bases, with 17 bases between them. The germline V gene encodes CDR1 SGHRS and CDR2 YFSETQ. CDR3 sequence: CASSDQGMIGTEAFF. CDR3 bases: TGCGCCAGCAGCGACCAGGGAATGATAGGCACTGAAGCTTTCTTT.

The table lists this clone with a count of one. V usage is TRBV10-2 and J usage is TRBJ1-1; tentatively, D is TRBD1 (5 bases). The germline CDR1 and CDR2 sequences are WSHSY and SAAADI. V shed 7 bases and J shed 3 bases, with 18 bases lying between them. CDR3 length: 15 residues. The CDR3 DNA sequence: TGCGCCAGCAAGGTGGGGCCGGCAAAGGACACTGAAGCTTTCTTT. It translates to CASKVGPAKDTEAFF.

V usage is TRBV7-9 and J usage is TRBJ1-5; D gene uncertain. The CDR3 sequence is 13 residues long. Trimming pared 3 bases from V and 4 bases from J, leaving 7 bases between. Germline V CDR1 and CDR2: SEHNR, FQNEAQ (reference sequence). CDR3 protein: CASSFEINQPQHF. CDR3 sequence (DNA): TGTGCCAGCAGCTTTGAGATTAATCAGCCCCAGCATTTT.

The V gene is TRBV7-2, the J gene TRBJ1-2, with 8 bases identical to TRBD1. This CDR3 spans 15 amino acids. Per the germline V gene, CDR1 is SGHTA and CDR2 is FQGNSA. The junction had 7 bases not matched to a gene; V was cut back by 4 bases and J by 3 bases. CDR3 residues: CASSSQGVFDYGYTF. CDR3 DNA sequence: TGTGCCAGCAGCTCACAGGGGGTGTTCGACTATGGCTACACCTTC. Full variable domain (remainder filled in from reference TRBV7-2 and TRBJ1-2): GAGVSQSPSNKVTEKGKDVELRCDPISGHTALYWYRQSLGQGLEFLIYFQGNSAPDKSGLPSDRFSAERTGGSVSTLTIQRTQQEDSAVYLCASSSQGVFDYGYTFGSGTRLTVV.

The chain carries TRBV19 and TRBJ1-5; D is possibly TRBD1 (5 bases). V lost 5 bases, J lost 7 bases, and 9 bases lay in between. This CDR3 comprises 12 residues. Germline loops: CDR1 LNHDA, CDR2 SQIVND (reference sequence). CDR3 nucleotides: TGTGCCAGTAGTCAAGGGGACCAGCCCCAGCATTTT. It codes for CASSQGDQPQHF.

The rearrangement links TRBV2 to TRBJ1-2; D perhaps matches TRBD1 (5 bases). With 8 bases removed from V and 6 bases from J, the gap between germline ends came to 16 bases. CDR1 is SNHLY, CDR2 FYNNEI, per germline. The CDR3 has 13 residues. The DNA for the CDR3 is TGTGCCAGCTCCAATGGCAGGGTAAATGGCTACACCTTC. The encoded protein is CASSNGRVNGYTF.

V is TRBV2 and J is TRBJ1-5; D not certain. The CDR3 sequence is 14 residues long. Germline V gives CDR1 SNHLY, CDR2 FYNNEI. V lost 3 bases and J lost 4, with 10 bases in between. CDR3 in amino acids: CASSDRRGNQPQHF. The CDR3 DNA reads TGTGCCAGCAGTGACAGGCGAGGGAATCAGCCCCAGCATTTT.

This clone was detected only once. The rearrangement joins TRBV9 to TRBJ2-3; D may be TRBD2 (6 bases). The CDR3 extends over 14 amino acids. Looked up from germline, CDR1 is SGDLS and CDR2 is YYNGEE. V was cut by 4 bases and J by 2 bases, with 11 bases left in between. The CDR3 region is CASSPGTFTDTQYF. The CDR3 nucleotides read TGTGCCAGCAGCCCAGGGACTTTCACAGATACGCAGTATTTT.

This chain connects TRBV30 to TRBJ1-3, with D perhaps TRBD1 (5 bases). Germline V gives CDR1 GTSNPN, CDR2 SVGIG (reference sequence). CDR3 length: 13 amino acids. The ends were cut back, 5 bases at V and 0 bases at J, with 8 bases in the middle. The CDR3 sequence is CAWDRSSGNTIYF. In DNA form, the CDR3 reads TGTGCCTGGGACAGAAGCTCTGGAAACACCATATATTTT.

This sequence joins TRBV28 and TRBJ1-1; D might be TRBD1 (6 bases). The CDR3 has 14 amino acids. V gave up 2 bases and J gave up 3 bases, with 10 bases separating them. Germline V gives CDR1 MDHEN, CDR2 SYDVKM. The CDR3 reads CASSLGNRDTEAFF. CDR3 coding DNA: TGTGCCAGCAGTTTAGGAAACAGGGACACTGAAGCTTTCTTT.

On this clone: The germline gene is not matched at one end of the junction; a read error may be the cause. The rearrangement joins TRBV2 to TRBJ1-6, with 10 nucleotides matching TRBD1. CDR1 is SNHLY, CDR2 FYNNEI, per germline. CDR3 length: 16 amino acids. CDR3 sequence (DNA): TGTGCCAGCAGGGAAGGACAGGGGGGAACATGGTCACCCCTCCACTTT. Translated: CASREGQGGTWSPLHF. Complete variable domain (other parts from reference TRBV2 and TRBJ1-6): EPEVTQTPSHQVTQMGQEVILRCVPISNHLYFYWYRQILGQKVEFLVSFYNNEISEKSEIFDDQFSVERPDGSNFTLKIRSTKLEDSAMYFCASREGQGGTWSPLHFGNGTRLTVT.

This clone was found a few times. The chain uses TRBV7-2 and TRBJ1-5; D remains ambiguous. Germline-derived CDR1 and CDR2 are SGHTA and FQGNSA. The CDR3 contains 13 residues. Trimming stripped 6 bases from V and 2 bases from J, with 8 bases between. CDR3 nucleotide sequence: TGTGCCAGCAGTCCAATGCGCAATCAGCCCCAGCATTTT. As protein: CASSPMRNQPQHF.

With respect to this clone: The junction does not match germline at one end; this may be a read error. CDR3 amino acids: CAIRTGGNQPQHF. CDR3 in DNA: TGTGCCATCAGGACAGGGGGCAACCAGCCCCAGCATTTT. The chain combines TRBV10-3 with TRBJ1-5; 10 bases match TRBD1. The CDR3 has 13 residues. CDR1 ENHRY and CDR2 SYGVKD come from the germline V gene.

The chain employs TRBV7-2 and TRBJ2-3, with D hard to call. The V gene lost 1 base and the J gene lost 0 bases, with 2 bases spanning the gap. The germline V gene has CDR1 SGHTA and CDR2 FQGNSA. CDR3 length: 13 residues. In DNA form, the CDR3 reads TGTGCCAGCAGCTTAGTTAGCACAGATACGCAGTATTTT. It is translated as CASSLVSTDTQYF.

The genes are TRBV28 and TRBJ2-7, with a possible D match to TRBD1 (5 bases). CDR3 size: 12 residues. The ends were cut back, 3 bases at V and 7 bases at J, with 10 bases in the middle. Germline loops: CDR1 MDHEN, CDR2 SYDVKM. The CDR3 protein is CASSFYRREQYF. The CDR3, as DNA: TGTGCCAGCAGTTTCTACAGGCGAGAGCAGTACTTC. The full variable domain, rest sourced from reference TRBV28 and TRBJ2-7, is DVKVTQSSRYLVKRTGEKVFLECVQDMDHENMFWYRQDPGLGLRLIYFSYDVKMKEKGDIPEGYSVSREKKERFSLILESASTNQTSMYLCASSFYRREQYFGPGTRLTVT.